The 10 T cell receptor beta chains in this list originate from one sample, sequenced in a study of blood T cell repertoires in COVID-19. Assay: immunoSEQ multiplex PCR; the TCRdb copy retains only in-frame clones and omits some. The repertoire holds 200,000 to 300,000 clones, 75% to 85% seen once, with less than 6.5% in the top ten. Sequenced sample: peripheral blood. These receptors all come from a human donor in a cohort sampled during active COVID-19.

This clone has a single count. The J gene is TRBJ2-1, the V gene TRBV7-9; D uncertain. The CDR3 totals 14 residues. Trimming stripped 4 bases from V and 0 bases from J, with 7 bases between. Germline V lookup: CDR1 SEHNR, CDR2 FQNEAQ (reference sequence). The CDR3 is CASSYRSSYNEQFF. CDR3 nucleotide sequence: TGTGCCAGCAGCTATAGGAGCTCCTACAATGAGCAGTTCTTC.

The chain links TRBV20-1 to TRBJ2-3, with 9 bases matching TRBD2. This CDR3 region has 15 residues. Germline V gene lookup returns CDR1 DFQATT and CDR2 SNEGSKA (reference sequence). Trimming cost V 3 bases and J 8 bases; bases outside gene matches: 12. CDR3 DNA: TGCAGTGCTAGTTATCCGACTAGCGGTCAGGTTACGCAGTATTTT. Its protein product is CSASYPTSGQVTQYF.

This clone was picked up a small number of times. The CDR3: CASSLTGATGGRVETQYF. CDR3 DNA: TGCGCCAGCAGCCTAACCGGGGCGACCGGGGGGCGAGTTGAGACCCAGTACTTC. The J gene is TRBJ2-5, the V gene TRBV5-1, with TRBD2 as a possible D gene (7 bases). This CDR3 has 18 amino acids. Germline V CDR1 and CDR2: SGHRS, YFSETQ. V shed 4 bases and J shed 5 bases, with 27 bases lying between them.

The V call is TRBV3-1 (or the pseudogene TRBV3-2), the J call TRBJ1-4; D is unclear. Trimming shortened V by 0 bases and J by 2 bases, and 10 bases separated the two germline ends. The germline gives CDR1 LGHDT, CDR2 YNNKEL (reference sequence). CDR3 length: 16 residues. Here the CDR3 DNA reads TGTGCCAGCAGCCAAGATGTGCGGGCCACTAATGAAAAACTGTTTTTT. Residues: CASSQDVRATNEKLFF.

The chain is built from TRBV5-8 and TRBJ1-4, with D unresolved. The V gene lost 3 bases and the J gene lost 0 bases, with 15 bases spanning the gap. CDR3 size: 17 residues. Looked up from germline, CDR1 is SGHTS and CDR2 is YDEGEE. The CDR3 DNA reads TGTGCCAGCAGCTCCGGGAAGGCAGGAGCAACTAATGAAAAACTGTTTTTT. Encoded protein: CASSSGKAGATNEKLFF. The variable domain in full, completed from reference TRBV5-8 and TRBJ1-4, reads EAGVTQSPTHLIKTRGQQATLRCSPISGHTSVYWYQQALGLGLQFLLWYDEGEERNRGNFPPRFSGRQFPNYSSELNVNALELEDSALYLCASSSGKAGATNEKLFFGSGTQLSVL.

The chain recombines TRBV10-2 with TRBJ2-3; 10 nucleotides align to TRBD2. The length of the CDR3 is 16 residues. Losses at the gene ends were 2 bases for V and 4 bases for J; bases not matched to a gene: 6. Looked up from germline, CDR1 is WSHSY and CDR2 is SAAADI. For the CDR3, the DNA is TGCGCCAGCAGTGAGACCCTAGCGGGGGTGGCAGATACGCAGTATTTT. It encodes CASSETLAGVADTQYF.

V is TRBV5-1 and J is TRBJ2-5; D possibly corresponds to TRBD1 (6 bases). Looked up from germline, CDR1 is SGHRS and CDR2 is YFSETQ. Between the trimmed V and J ends, which lost 1 base and 1 base, there was a span of 14 bases. CDR3 length: 16 residues. CDR3 amino acids: CASSLNGVGGQETQYF. CDR3 nucleotide sequence: TGCGCCAGCAGCTTGAATGGGGTAGGGGGCCAAGAGACCCAGTACTTC.

The J gene is TRBJ2-3, the V gene TRBV4-1, with D possibly being TRBD1 (6 bases). CDR3 length equals 17 residues. The germline V and J ends were trimmed by 0 bases and 0 bases, with 13 bases remaining between them. Germline loops: CDR1 MGHRA, CDR2 YSYEKL. The DNA for the CDR3 is TGCGCCAGCAGCCAAGATGCGAGGCAGGGGAGCACAGATACGCAGTATTTT. The encoded protein is CASSQDARQGSTDTQYF.

The V call is TRBV5-1, the J call TRBJ1-4; tentatively, D is TRBD1 (5 bases). The CDR3 sequence is 16 residues long. CDR1 and CDR2 (germline): SGHRS, YFSETQ. Deletions cut 2 bases from V and 0 bases from J, with 11 bases between. DNA of the CDR3: TGCGCCAGCAGCTTCGATCAGGGTGCAACTAATGAAAAACTGTTTTTT. Residues: CASSFDQGATNEKLFF.

The rearrangement links TRBV24-1 to TRBJ1-1; 7 nucleotides line up with TRBD1. This CDR3 is built from 16 residues. After removal of 10 bases from V and 4 bases from J, the junction contained 17 bases not matched to a gene. Germline CDR1 KGHDR, CDR2 SFDVKD. The CDR3 region is CATPDRAPEGGTEAFF. As DNA, the CDR3 is TGTGCCACTCCCGACAGGGCCCCAGAGGGTGGCACTGAAGCTTTCTTT.